These T cell receptor beta chains were read from a single sample in a study of blood T cell repertoires in COVID-19. Repertoires were generated with immunoSEQ multiplex PCR, while TCRdb's copy carries only in-frame clones and drops some. The profile shows some 55,000 clones, 77% of them singletons. The sequenced sample was peripheral blood. The origin of the receptors is a man aged 65-85 years with active or convalescent COVID-19. Both conserved end residues are part of each CDR3. A D gene is named only where the DNA matches it firmly. Clone size is stated in some rows and not others, as once, few, many or a class when expanded.

J	size	V	D	DNA	CDR3
TRBJ2-7	-	TRBV3-1/TRBV3-2	-	TGTGCCAGCAGCCAAGATTATGACGAGCAGTACTTC	CASSQDYDEQYF
TRBJ2-1	-	TRBV11-2	TRBD1	TGTGCCAGCAGCGACCGGGACAGGGTGGTCAATGAGCAGTTCTTC	CASSDRDRVVNEQFF
TRBJ2-7	-	TRBV7-2	TRBD1	TGTGCCAGCAGCTCAAACCCGGGACAGAGCTCCTACGAGCAGTACTTC	CASSSNPGQSSYEQYF
TRBJ1-5	few	TRBV5-1	-	TGCGCCAGCAGCTTGGATGCAGGGAATAGCAATCAGCCCCAGCATTTT	CASSLDAGNSNQPQHF
TRBJ1-1	-	TRBV10-3	TRBD1	TGTGCCATCAGTGAGTTTCAGGGGGTGAACACTGAAGCTTTCTTT	CAISEFQGVNTEAFF
TRBJ2-2	-	TRBV2	TRBD2	TGTGCCAGCAGTGAAAAGGCGGGGGGGCATCAAACCGGGGAGCTGTTTTTT	CASSEKAGGHQTGELFF
TRBJ2-1	-	TRBV11-2	TRBD1	TGTGCCAGCAGCTCCGGGACAGGTGATTATGGTGAGCAGTTCTTC	CASSSGTGDYGEQFF
TRBJ2-2	-	TRBV29-1	-	TGCAGCGTTGAAAAGTACCAGGGTAGGAGCGGGGAGCTGTTTTTT	CSVEKYQGRSGELFF
TRBJ1-2	few	TRBV7-9	-	TGTGCCAGCAGCTTAGAGGCACGGGGGAATGGCTACACCTTC	CASSLEARGNGYTF
TRBJ1-1	-	TRBV25-1	TRBD1	TGTGCCAGCAGTGTTGACAGGGGGGGGACTGAAGCTTTCTTT	CASSVDRGGTEAFF
TRBJ2-1	-	TRBV5-1	-	TGCGCCAGCAGCTCGGGGCGGGGTGAGCAGTTCTTC	CASSSGRGEQFF
TRBJ2-4	-	TRBV7-3	-	TGTGCCAGCAGCTACGAACCGGGACTCTCAGCCAAAAACATTCAGTACTTC	CASSYEPGLSAKNIQYF
TRBJ2-7	-	TRBV23-1	TRBD2	TGCGCCAGCAGTCACCTTGGGACTAGCGGGTGTTACGAGCAGTACTTC	CASSHLGTSGCYEQYF
TRBJ2-2	-	TRBV3-1/TRBV3-2	TRBD1	TGTGCCAGCAGCCAACCCTACAGGGGCACCGGGGAGCTGTTTTTT	CASSQPYRGTGELFF
TRBJ1-5	-	TRBV18	-	TGTGCCAGCTCACCAATTCAAGGGACAAATCAGCCCCAGCATTTT	CASSPIQGTNQPQHF
TRBJ2-1	-	TRBV9	-	TGTGCCAGCAGCGCTACCGTTAGCGGTTACAATGAGCAGTTCTTC	CASSATVSGYNEQFF
TRBJ1-1	-	TRBV30	-	TGTGCCTGGAGTCATGAGTACACTGAAGCTTTCTTT	CAWSHEYTEAFF
TRBJ2-7	few	TRBV2	TRBD2	TGTGCCAGCAGTGAAGCCCGGACTAGCGGGGGGTGGCAGTACTTC	CASSEARTSGGWQYF
TRBJ1-2	-	TRBV15	-	TGTGCCACCAGCATAACCGGGACACAGAGGGCCTATGGCTACACCTTC	CATSITGTQRAYGYTF
TRBJ2-1	-	TRBV7-3	-	TGTGCCAGCAGCTTAATGGGCGGGAAGCAGTTCTTC	CASSLMGGKQFF
TRBJ1-1	-	TRBV11-3	-	TGTGCCAGCAGCTTAACTAGCATGAACACTGAAGCTTTCTTT	CASSLTSMNTEAFF
TRBJ1-1	-	TRBV7-3	TRBD1	TGTGCCAGCAGCATCGACAGGGGGCAGACCGCTTTCTTT	CASSIDRGQTAFF
TRBJ2-1	-	TRBV7-9	TRBD2	TGTGCCAGCAGCTTGGGACTAGCGGGAGCTTACAATGAGCAGTTCTTC	CASSLGLAGAYNEQFF
TRBJ1-6	once	TRBV30	TRBD1	TGTGCCTGGAGCCCTTATGAGGGGACAGTCCTAAATCAAGGAAATTCACCCCTCCACTTT	CAWSPYEGTVLNQGNSPLHF
TRBJ2-2	-	TRBV27	-	TGTGCCAGCAGTTGGCGACTTACCGGGGAGCTGTTTTTT	CASSWRLTGELFF
TRBJ1-2	few	TRBV10-3	-	TGTGCCATCAGTGAGTCTACCAGCTATGGCTACACCTTC	CAISESTSYGYTF
TRBJ1-1	-	TRBV7-3	TRBD1	TGTGCCAGCAGCCGGGGACAGGGGAACACTGAAGCTTTCTTT	CASSRGQGNTEAFF
TRBJ2-2	-	TRBV27	-	TGTGCCAGCAGTTTAAATAGCGCGAACACCGGGGAGCTGTTTTTT	CASSLNSANTGELFF
TRBJ1-1	-	TRBV30	-	TGTGCCTGGAGTGTTGATAGGACATTCCTAGGGAACACTGAAGCTTTCTTT	CAWSVDRTFLGNTEAFF
TRBJ2-1	-	TRBV7-3	-	TGTGCCAGCAGCTTGACAGGTACCACCTACAATGAGCAGTTCTTC	CASSLTGTTYNEQFF
TRBJ2-7	-	TRBV28	-	TGTGCCAGCAGACAGACCGGGGTGTCCTACGAGCAGTACTTC	CASRQTGVSYEQYF
TRBJ1-4	-	TRBV4-2	TRBD1	TGTGCCAGCAGCCAAGGACAGGGGACTAATGAAAAACTGTTTTTT	CASSQGQGTNEKLFF
TRBJ2-7	once	TRBV20-1	TRBD2	TGCAGTGCTAGTGGGGAGCGGGACTCCTACGAGCAGTACTTC	CSASGERDSYEQYF
TRBJ2-7	-	TRBV9	TRBD2	TGTGCCAGCAGCGCGGGACTAGTTAGGTCCTACGAGCAGTACTTC	CASSAGLVRSYEQYF
TRBJ2-5	-	TRBV5-1	TRBD1	TGCGCCAGCAGCCCGACAGGGTTGCAAGAGACCCAGTACTTC	CASSPTGLQETQYF
TRBJ1-6	-	TRBV28	-	TGTGCCAGCAGTTTAATTCCTCGGACAGTTAGAAATTCACCCCTCCACTTT	CASSLIPRTVRNSPLHF
TRBJ2-7	-	TRBV6-6	TRBD2	TGTGCCAGCAGTTACTCCGCTAGCGGGGTCTCCTACGAGCAGTACTTC	CASSYSASGVSYEQYF
TRBJ1-2	-	TRBV15	-	TGTGCCACCAGCAGAGGGGGAGGGTACTCTAACTATGGCTACACCTTC	CATSRGGGYSNYGYTF
TRBJ1-5	-	TRBV27	TRBD1	TGTGCCAGCAGTACGACAGGGTCTCAGCCCCAGCATTTT	CASSTTGSQPQHF
TRBJ2-4	-	TRBV6-2/TRBV6-3	TRBD2	TGTGCCAGCAGTTACGGCTTCTCTAGCGGGGGACTAGCCAAAAACATTCAGTACTTC	CASSYGFSSGGLAKNIQYF
TRBJ1-6	few	TRBV2	-	TGTGCCAGCAGTGAAGAGGGACACCGTAATTCACCCCTCCACTTT	CASSEEGHRNSPLHF
TRBJ2-5	-	TRBV18	-	TGTGCCAGCTCACCCAACCAGGGGACCCAAGAGACCCAGTACTTC	CASSPNQGTQETQYF
TRBJ2-2	many	TRBV12-5	-	TGTGCTAGTGGCTCGACTGGGAACACCGGGGAGCTGTTTTTT	CASGSTGNTGELFF
TRBJ2-7	-	TRBV4-1	-	TGCGCCAGCAGCCTTATGGCGGGGCTAGCGAGGGGCGAGCAGTACTTC	CASSLMAGLARGEQYF
TRBJ2-5	-	TRBV12-3/TRBV12-4	-	TGTGCCAGCAGTTTCGAGCCCGGGATGACCCAGTACTTC	CASSFEPGMTQYF
TRBJ1-6	-	TRBV5-4	TRBD1	TGTGCCAGCAGCTTAGGGACAGGTCTGTTCCACTTT	CASSLGTGLFHF
TRBJ1-2	once	TRBV7-2	-	TGTGCCAGCAGCTTAGCTTCAGGGTCTGGCTACACCTTC	CASSLASGSGYTF
TRBJ2-1	once	TRBV6-2/TRBV6-3	TRBD1	TGTGCCAGCAGTGCACTGGGACAGGACAATGAGCAGTTCTTC	CASSALGQDNEQFF
TRBJ2-7	-	TRBV7-9	TRBD1	TGTGCCAGCAGCCGGGGACAGGAGTCCTACGAGCAGTACTTC	CASSRGQESYEQYF
TRBJ2-3	-	TRBV5-1	TRBD1	TGCGCCAGCAGCTACGGACAGGGACCTAACACAGATACGCAGTATTTT	CASSYGQGPNTDTQYF
TRBJ2-7	-	TRBV3-1/TRBV3-2	TRBD1	TGTGCCAGCAGCCCATCCGGGACAGGGACTATGGGGCAGTACTTC	CASSPSGTGTMGQYF
TRBJ1-5	-	TRBV24-1	TRBD1	TGTGCCACCAGTGACAATACAGGGGGGCCCGATCAGCCCCAGCATTTT	CATSDNTGGPDQPQHF
TRBJ2-1	-	TRBV4-3	TRBD1	TGCGCCAGCAGCCAAGATACCCCCAGGGGGCTTGACAATGAGCAGTTCTTC	CASSQDTPRGLDNEQFF
TRBJ1-1	-	TRBV19	TRBD1	TGTGCCAGTAGTCCTTGGACAGGGGAGAGGAACACTGAAGCTTTCTTT	CASSPWTGERNTEAFF
TRBJ1-1	-	TRBV6-2/TRBV6-3	-	TGTGCCAGCAGTCCGACAATGAACACTGAAGCTTTCTTT	CASSPTMNTEAFF
TRBJ2-7	-	TRBV27	-	TGTGCCAGCAGTTTAGGGGCTAGGTACGAGCAGTACTTC	CASSLGARYEQYF